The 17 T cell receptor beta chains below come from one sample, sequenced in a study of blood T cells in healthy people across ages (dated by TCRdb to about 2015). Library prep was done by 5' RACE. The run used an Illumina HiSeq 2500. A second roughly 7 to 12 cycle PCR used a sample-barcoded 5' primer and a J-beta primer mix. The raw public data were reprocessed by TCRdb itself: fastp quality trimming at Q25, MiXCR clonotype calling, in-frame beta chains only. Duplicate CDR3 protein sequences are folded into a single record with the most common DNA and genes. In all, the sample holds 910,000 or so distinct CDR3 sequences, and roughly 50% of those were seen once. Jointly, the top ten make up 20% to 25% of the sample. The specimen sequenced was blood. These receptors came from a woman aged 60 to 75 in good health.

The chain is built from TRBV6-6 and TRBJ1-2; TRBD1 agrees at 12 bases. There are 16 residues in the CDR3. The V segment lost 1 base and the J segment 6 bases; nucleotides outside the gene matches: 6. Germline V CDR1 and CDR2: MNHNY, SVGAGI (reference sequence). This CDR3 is CASSYWGQGAQDGYTF. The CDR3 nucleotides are TGTGCCAGCAGTTACTGGGGACAGGGGGCGCAGGATGGCTACACCTTC.

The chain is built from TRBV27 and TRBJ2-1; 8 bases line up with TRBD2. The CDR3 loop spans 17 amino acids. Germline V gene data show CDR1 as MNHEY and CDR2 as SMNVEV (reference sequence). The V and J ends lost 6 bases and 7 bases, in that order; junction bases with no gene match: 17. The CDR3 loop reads CASRSNPRAGVVNEQFF. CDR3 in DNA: TGTGCCAGCAGATCCAACCCAAGAGCGGGAGTAGTGAATGAGCAGTTCTTC.

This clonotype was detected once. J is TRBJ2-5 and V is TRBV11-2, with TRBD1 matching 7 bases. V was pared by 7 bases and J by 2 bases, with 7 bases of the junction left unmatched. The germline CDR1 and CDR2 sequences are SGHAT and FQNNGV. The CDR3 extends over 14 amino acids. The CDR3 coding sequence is TGTGCCAGCACCCCGACAGGGTGGCAAGAGACCCAGTACTTC. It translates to CASTPTGWQETQYF. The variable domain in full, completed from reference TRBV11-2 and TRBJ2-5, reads EAGVAQSPRYKIIEKRQSVAFWCNPISGHATLYWYQQILGQGPKLLIQFQNNGVVDDSQLPKDRFSAERLKGVDSTLKIQPAKLEDSAVYLCASTPTGWQETQYFGPGTRLLVL.

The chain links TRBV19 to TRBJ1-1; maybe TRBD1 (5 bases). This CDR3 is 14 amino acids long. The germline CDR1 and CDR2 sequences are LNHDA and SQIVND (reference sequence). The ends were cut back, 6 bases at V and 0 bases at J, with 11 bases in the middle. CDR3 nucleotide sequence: TGTGCCAGTAGATCGACGGGACTGAACACTGAAGCTTTCTTT. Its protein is CASRSTGLNTEAFF.

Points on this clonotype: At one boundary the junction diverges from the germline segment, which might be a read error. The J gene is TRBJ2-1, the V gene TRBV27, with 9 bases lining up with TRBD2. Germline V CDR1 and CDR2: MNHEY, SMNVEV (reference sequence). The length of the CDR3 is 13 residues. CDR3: CAVGTSSYSEQFF. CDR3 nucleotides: TGTGCTGTCGGGACTAGCTCCTACAGTGAGCAGTTCTTC.

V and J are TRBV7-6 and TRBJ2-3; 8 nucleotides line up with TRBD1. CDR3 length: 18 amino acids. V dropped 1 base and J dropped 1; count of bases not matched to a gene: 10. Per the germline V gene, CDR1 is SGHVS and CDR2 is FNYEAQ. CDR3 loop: CASSLGEPPGQGTDTQYF. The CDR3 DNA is TGTGCCAGCAGCTTAGGGGAACCCCCGGGACAGGGCACAGATACGCAGTATTTT.

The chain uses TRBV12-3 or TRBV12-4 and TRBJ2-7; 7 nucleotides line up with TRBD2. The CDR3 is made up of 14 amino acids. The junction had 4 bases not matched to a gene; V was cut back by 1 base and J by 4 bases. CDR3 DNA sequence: TGTGCCAGCAGTTTAGGCGGGAGCGATTACGAGCAGTACTTC. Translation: CASSLGGSDYEQYF.

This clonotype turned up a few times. The CDR3 DNA follows: TGTGCCAGCAGTGAATTAGCGACCAGCTACAATGAGCAGTTCTTC. As protein: CASSELATSYNEQFF. The V gene is TRBV28, the J gene TRBJ2-1, with D tentatively TRBD2 (5 bases). The CDR3 has 15 amino acids. Per the germline V gene, CDR1 is MDHEN and CDR2 is SYDVKM. V lost 5 bases and J 3 bases, leaving 14 bases between the germline ends.

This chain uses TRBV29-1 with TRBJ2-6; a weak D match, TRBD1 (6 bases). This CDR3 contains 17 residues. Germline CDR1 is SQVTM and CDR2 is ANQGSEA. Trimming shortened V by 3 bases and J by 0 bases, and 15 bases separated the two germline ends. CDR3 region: CSVEAGASFSGANVLTF. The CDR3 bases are TGCAGCGTTGAGGCAGGGGCATCTTTCTCTGGGGCCAACGTCCTGACTTTC.

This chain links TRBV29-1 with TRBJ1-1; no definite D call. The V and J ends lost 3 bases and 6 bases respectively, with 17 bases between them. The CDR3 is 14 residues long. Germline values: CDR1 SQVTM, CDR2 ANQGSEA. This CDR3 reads CSVDGPGSPAEAFF. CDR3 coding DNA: TGCAGCGTTGATGGGCCCGGCTCGCCGGCTGAAGCTTTCTTT.

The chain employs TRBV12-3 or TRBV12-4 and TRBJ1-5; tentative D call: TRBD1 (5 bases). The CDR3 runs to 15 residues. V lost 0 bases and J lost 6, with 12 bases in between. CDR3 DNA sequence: TGTGCCAGCAGTTTAGCGCAACAGGCGGGTCAGCCCCAGCATTTT. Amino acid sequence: CASSLAQQAGQPQHF.

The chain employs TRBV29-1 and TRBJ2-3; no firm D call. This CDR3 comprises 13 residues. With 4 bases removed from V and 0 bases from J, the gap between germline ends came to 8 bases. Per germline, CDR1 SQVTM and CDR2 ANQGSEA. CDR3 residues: CSVGFSSTDTQYF. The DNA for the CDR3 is TGCAGCGTTGGTTTCTCAAGCACAGATACGCAGTATTTT.

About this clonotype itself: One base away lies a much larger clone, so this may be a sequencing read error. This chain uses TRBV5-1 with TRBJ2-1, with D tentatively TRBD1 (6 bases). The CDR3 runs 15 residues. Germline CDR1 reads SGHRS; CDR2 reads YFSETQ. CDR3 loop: CASSLGRGVRNERFF. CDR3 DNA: TGCGCCAGCAGCTTGGGCAGGGGTGTGCGCAATGAGCGGTTCTTC.

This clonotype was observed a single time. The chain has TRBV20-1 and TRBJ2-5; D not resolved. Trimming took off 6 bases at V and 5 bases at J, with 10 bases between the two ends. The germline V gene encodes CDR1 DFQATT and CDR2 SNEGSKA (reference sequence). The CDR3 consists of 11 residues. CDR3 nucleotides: TGCAGTGCAGCCGCCGGGGAGACCCAGTACTTC. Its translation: CSAAAGETQYF.

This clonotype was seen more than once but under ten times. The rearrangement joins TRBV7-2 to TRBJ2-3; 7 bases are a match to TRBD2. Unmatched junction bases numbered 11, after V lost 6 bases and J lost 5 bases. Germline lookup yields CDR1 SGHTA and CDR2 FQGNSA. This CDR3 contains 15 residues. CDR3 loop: CASSPNLAGVDTQYF. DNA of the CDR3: TGTGCCAGCAGTCCAAATTTAGCGGGCGTAGATACGCAGTATTTT.

Written as DNA, the CDR3 is TGTGCCACCAGTGATCCGGGGGGCTCTGGGGCCAACGTCCTGACTTTC. It specifies CATSDPGGSGANVLTF. The gene calls are TRBV24-1 and TRBJ2-6; 7 bases are shared with TRBD2. V was pared by 3 bases and J by 0 bases, with 1 base of the junction left unmatched. Germline V gene sequence: CDR1 KGHDR, CDR2 SFDVKD. This CDR3 region has 16 residues.

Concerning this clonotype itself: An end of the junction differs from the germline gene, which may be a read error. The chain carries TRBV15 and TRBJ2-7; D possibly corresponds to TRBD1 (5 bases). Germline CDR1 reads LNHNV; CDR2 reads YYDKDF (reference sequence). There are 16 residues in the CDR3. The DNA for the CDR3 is TGTGCCACCGGCAGAGATCTTCGGCAGGGCCCCTACGAGCAGTACTTC. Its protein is CATGRDLRQGPYEQYF.